This T cell receptor (beta chain) was captured in a study of blood T cells in healthy people across ages. With regard to this clonotype: Its antigen is undetermined.

V dropped 1 base and J dropped 4 bases, with 10 bases sitting between them. The CDR3 is 14 residues long. Germline V gene lookup returns CDR1 SGHTA and CDR2 FQGNSA. Each donor's blood draw was approximately 10 milliliters of peripheral blood. With each sample, at least 5.5 micrograms of total RNA were extracted. Study-wide findings and caveats: Unknown CMV status may confound age-related changes in expanded clones.

It was with a sample-barcoded 5' primer and a J-beta primer mix that a second PCR of roughly 7 to 12 cycles was run. TCRdb passed the 5' RACE reads through MiXCR, listing each CDR3 protein once. Of about a million distinct CDR3 sequences detected, roughly two fifths appear once; the ten largest clones hold about an eighth. Input material: blood. The receptor was derived from a man aged 18 to 29 in good health. The V and J genes are TRBV7-2 and TRBJ2-5, with D perhaps given as TRBD1 or TRBD2 (5 bases each). CDR3 nucleotide sequence: TGTGCCAGCAGCTTAGTAGGGGACCCAGAGACCCAGTACTTC. This codes for CASSLVGDPETQYF.